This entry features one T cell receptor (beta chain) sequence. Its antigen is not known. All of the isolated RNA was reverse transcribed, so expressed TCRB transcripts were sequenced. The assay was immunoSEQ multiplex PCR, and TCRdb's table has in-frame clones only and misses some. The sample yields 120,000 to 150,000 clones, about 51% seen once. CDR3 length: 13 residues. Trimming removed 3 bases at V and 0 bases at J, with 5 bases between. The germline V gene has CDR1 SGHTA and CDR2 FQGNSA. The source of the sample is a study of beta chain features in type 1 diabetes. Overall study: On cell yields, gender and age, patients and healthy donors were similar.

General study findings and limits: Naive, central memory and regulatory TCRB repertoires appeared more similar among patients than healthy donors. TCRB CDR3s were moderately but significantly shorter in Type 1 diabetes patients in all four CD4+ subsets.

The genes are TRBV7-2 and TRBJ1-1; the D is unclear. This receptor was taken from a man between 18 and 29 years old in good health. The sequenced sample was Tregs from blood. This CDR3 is CASSFQVNTEAFF. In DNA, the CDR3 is TGTGCCAGCAGCTTCCAGGTGAACACTGAAGCTTTCTTT. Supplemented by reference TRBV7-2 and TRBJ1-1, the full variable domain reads GAGVSQSPSNKVTEKGKDVELRCDPISGHTALYWYRQSLGQGLEFLIYFQGNSAPDKSGLPSDRFSAERTGGSVSTLTIQRTQQEDSAVYLCASSFQVNTEAFFGQGTRLTVV.